This TCR beta chain was captured in a study of blood T cell repertoires in COVID-19 (TCRdb year 2020). In terms of the full investigation: The collaborator samples originated in the United States, Italy and Spain and spanned the acute and convalescent phases of COVID-19. The repertoires were made available in a free public database intended to serve as a resource for research on the immune response to SARS-CoV-2. The prospective study material was composed of cDNA or gDNA derived from T cells, B-cell-depleted T cells, or PBMCs. Sample metadata almost always included a de-identified subject ID, COVID-19 status, age in years and sex. Samples were obtained from the ongoing ImmuneRACE study (first 160 participants) and from 950 to 1,500 subjects provided by 6 global collaborators. Subjects who had been exposed to COVID-19, were actively infected with it, or had recovered from it provided the deeply sampled blood TCRbeta repertoires that made up the dataset. Where HLA class I and class II types were available, the types were taken from metadata supplied by the sample provider, not from assay-based typing. Results and caveats for the whole study, not just this receptor: Clinical and demographic metadata were provided uncurated, with the amount varying by source and participant.

There are 14 amino acids in the CDR3, from cysteine to phenylalanine inclusive. This entry keeps only the CDR3 DNA: 42 bases, framed from base 1. According to the germline V gene (reference sequence), CDR1 reads SGHKS and CDR2 reads YYEKEE. Relative to germline, V is 0 bases shorter and J is 2 bases shorter, with 8 bases between their ends. TCRbeta CDR3 regions were amplified from genomic DNA by means of the immunoSEQ Assay, a bias-controlled multiplex PCR. Turning to the authors' computational methods: Within the assay, amplification of reference gene primers was used to estimate how many nucleated cells each sample contained. To quantify the absolute abundance of each unique TCRbeta CDR3 rearrangement, sequence reads were collapsed and filtered. For each sample, productive Simpson clonality was calculated by taking the square root of Simpson's diversity index across productive rearrangements. Imported from immuneACCESS, the table was reduced by TCRdb to in-frame sequences with V and J called. These copies leave out some clones; in studies compared against another copy, an unresolved V gene accounts for under half, and the cause of the remainder is not known. The DNA was the basis for D and trimming; V, J and clone size are from that table. The sample table records approximately 210,000 clones; approximately 86% of these occur just once. The top ten constitute approximately 4% of the sample.

Whole blood was collected in K2EDTA tubes by collaborating institutions according to the institutions' own protocols. Collaborator samples were shipped for TCRbeta analysis as frozen whole blood, isolated PBMCs, or DNA extracted from either sample type. Comments on this clone: Its antigen specificity is not known. No base quality values were provided; no much bigger clone lies one nucleotide off.

The rearrangement combines TRBV5-5 with TRBJ1-2; the D gene remains uncertain. The TCR originated in a woman of 80 years or more with acute or convalescent COVID-19. The source material was peripheral blood. The CDR3 amino acid sequence is: CASSLGSRNYGYTF. The DNA sequence is as follows: TGTGCCAGCAGCTTGGGGTCCAGGAACTATGGCTACACCTTC.